This paragraph reports one TCR beta chain. Its antigen is still unknown. The length of the CDR3 is 12 residues. V lost 4 bases to trimming and J lost 8 bases, with 9 bases between them. Germline-derived CDR1 and CDR2 are SNHLY and FYNNEI. The data were obtained in a study of TIL therapy for anti-PD-1-resistant metastatic lung cancer. Study in general: Progressing patients received lymphodepletion, expanded TIL infusion and IL-2.

Notes on the study in general: The baseline peripheral repertoire was partially replaced by infused TIL clonotypes that later decayed.

Regarding time point: pre-treatment sample, taken before nivolumab and TIL therapy. Enrollment ran from October 2017 to early 2020. Sequencing used immunoSEQ v3. Sequencing depth was approximately 2 million read pairs for survey level, about 5-6 million for deep. Repertoires were generated with immunoSEQ multiplex PCR, while TCRdb's copy carries only in-frame clones and drops some. The sample includes around 19,000 clones, around four fifths of them seen just once. The starting material was blood, obtained at baseline. V gene TRBV2 combines with J gene TRBJ2-4; a possible D gene is TRBD2 (5 bases). This clonotype was sampled from a person aged 25 to 80 with non-small cell lung cancer. The CDR3: CASSVREYIQYF. CDR3 coding DNA: TGTGCCAGCAGTGTGAGGGAATACATTCAGTACTTC.